The 18 T cell receptor beta chains below were found in one sample sequenced in a study of T cell responses to AZD1222 COVID-19 vaccine. The assay was immunoSEQ multiplex PCR, and TCRdb's table has in-frame clones only and misses some. Among fewer than 30,000 clones, over 90% were seen once, and the ten largest hold roughly 8.1%. The sequenced sample was peripheral blood, obtained on day 0 of AZD1222 vaccination. The receptors come from an adult in good health.

The chain combines TRBV11-2 with TRBJ2-7, with D perhaps TRBD1 or TRBD2 (5 bases each). This CDR3 has 14 amino acids. V lost 6 bases, J lost 3 bases, and 15 bases lay in between. Germline V CDR1 and CDR2: SGHAT, FQNNGV. The chain's CDR3 is CASSSSGRGYEQYF. The CDR3, as DNA: TGTGCCAGCAGTAGCTCGGGACGGGGCTACGAGCAGTACTTC.

CDR3 loop: CASSLAPNTEAFF. The CDR3 DNA reads TGTGCCAGCAGCTTGGCACCGAACACTGAAGCTTTCTTT. This sequence joins TRBV7-9 and TRBJ1-1; D is undetermined. Germline loops: CDR1 SEHNR, CDR2 FQNEAQ (reference sequence). The CDR3 extends over 13 amino acids. V lost 3 bases and J lost 1, with 6 bases in between.

The J gene is TRBJ2-7, the V gene TRBV3-1 (or the pseudogene TRBV3-2), with TRBD2 matching over 7 bases. From germline, CDR1 is LGHDT and CDR2 YNNKEL (reference sequence). V dropped 1 base and J dropped 0; count of bases not matched to a gene: 3. The CDR3 loop spans 15 amino acids. The CDR3 loop is CASSQAGGLSYEQYF. CDR3 nucleotide sequence: TGTGCCAGCAGCCAAGCGGGGGGTCTCTCCTACGAGCAGTACTTC.

This clone was seen a single time. The chain couples TRBV19 to TRBJ2-7; 12 nucleotides match TRBD2. The CDR3 loop spans 15 amino acids. CDR1 is LNHDA, CDR2 SQIVND, per germline (reference sequence). J was trimmed by 3 bases and V by 6 bases; bases with no gene match: 6. CDR3 residues: CASRPGLAGLYEQYF. CDR3 coding DNA: TGTGCCAGTAGGCCGGGACTAGCGGGCCTCTACGAGCAGTACTTC.

The chain couples TRBV9 to TRBJ2-7, with D uncertain. CDR1 is SGDLS and CDR2 is YYNGEE in the germline V gene. The CDR3 covers 15 residues. Trimming left V 5 bases short and J 0 bases short, with 15 bases between. The CDR3 region has the DNA TGTGCCAGCAGTCCCGGGTGGGGTAGCTCCTACGAGCAGTACTTC. This translates into CASSPGWGSSYEQYF.

In this sample, this clone turned up once. This chain connects TRBV29-1 to TRBJ2-1; TRBD2 agrees at 11 bases. V trimming: 2 bases; J trimming: 10 bases; junction bases outside the gene matches: 16. Germline V gives CDR1 SQVTM, CDR2 ANQGSEA. This CDR3 spans 17 amino acids. The CDR3 nucleotides are TGCAGCGTTGAACCCCCTAGCGGGGGGCTCGGATTATCGGAGCAGTTCTTC. It translates to CSVEPPSGGLGLSEQFF.

This chain uses TRBV3-1 (or the pseudogene TRBV3-2) with TRBJ2-5, with no clear D. V was shortened by 4 bases and J by 2 bases, with 14 bases between the two germline ends. Germline lookup yields CDR1 LGHDT and CDR2 YNNKEL (reference sequence). The CDR3 covers 15 residues. CDR3 DNA: TGTGCCAGCAGCCCTTCACTACAACCTCAAGAGACCCAGTACTTC. Amino acids: CASSPSLQPQETQYF.

This chain connects TRBV19 to TRBJ2-5, with 8 bases that match TRBD2. The CDR3 loop spans 14 amino acids. Germline CDR1 LNHDA, CDR2 SQIVND (reference sequence). The ends lost 6 bases at V and 5 bases at J; junction bases unmatched: 8. CDR3 region: CASSLAGISETQYF. CDR3 coding DNA: TGTGCCAGTAGCCTAGCGGGTATCTCGGAGACCCAGTACTTC.

V gene TRBV7-6 combines with J gene TRBJ1-3, with 9 nucleotides matching TRBD1. The germline V gene encodes CDR1 SGHVS and CDR2 FNYEAQ. The CDR3 is 17 residues long. The J segment lost 4 bases and the V segment lost 5 bases, leaving 12 bases of the junction unmatched. The CDR3 spells CASSLSPGTGPGNTIYF. CDR3 nucleotides: TGTGCCAGCAGCCTGAGTCCCGGGACAGGGCCCGGAAACACCATATATTTT.

J is TRBJ2-1 and V is TRBV6-5; no firm D call. The CDR3 has 13 amino acids. The germline gives CDR1 MNHEY, CDR2 SVGAGI. The V end lost 6 bases, the J end lost 5 bases, and 11 bases lay between the germline ends. The CDR3: CASSLLENNEQFF. DNA for the CDR3: TGTGCCAGCAGCCTTCTCGAGAACAATGAGCAGTTCTTC.

This clone was detected once. The V call is TRBV5-1, the J call TRBJ2-3; D is possibly TRBD2 (7 bases). The V and J ends lost 1 base and 7 bases respectively, with 16 bases between them. The CDR3 totals 15 residues. The germline CDR1 and CDR2 sequences are SGHRS and YFSETQ. The chain's CDR3 is CASSLSQGGAHTQYF. The CDR3 DNA is TGCGCCAGCAGCTTGTCACAGGGAGGGGCCCATACGCAGTATTTT.

The V gene is TRBV7-2, the J gene TRBJ1-5; D is undetermined. The V gene's germline CDR1 is SGHTA and CDR2 FQGNSA. V was pared by 1 base and J by 0 bases, with 4 bases between. This CDR3 is 14 amino acids long. The chain's CDR3 is CASSLGVSNQPQHF. The CDR3 DNA reads as TGTGCCAGCAGCTTAGGGGTTAGCAATCAGCCCCAGCATTTT.

The chain combines TRBV6-5 with TRBJ1-4; 9 bases map to TRBD1. The trim removed 6 bases at V and 8 bases at J, leaving 7 bases unmatched. The CDR3 length is 14 residues. From germline, CDR1 is MNHEY and CDR2 SVGAGI. The CDR3 region is CASSQGQGIEKLFF. The CDR3 DNA sequence: TGTGCCAGCAGCCAAGGACAGGGGATCGAAAAACTGTTTTTT.

V is TRBV5-1 and J is TRBJ1-3; maybe TRBD1 (6 bases). This CDR3 has 15 residues. The V and J ends lost 4 bases and 4 bases respectively, with 15 bases between them. Per the germline V gene, CDR1 is SGHRS and CDR2 is YFSETQ. The CDR3 here is CASSVQPGAGNTIYF. CDR3 bases: TGCGCCAGCAGCGTACAACCGGGGGCAGGAAACACCATATATTTT.

The chain has TRBV25-1 and TRBJ2-5, with unresolved D. Germline CDR1 reads MGHDK; CDR2 reads SYGVNS. The CDR3 covers 11 residues. The V gene lost 8 bases and the J gene lost 5 bases, with 9 bases spanning the gap. The CDR3 sequence: CASGRTETQYF. The CDR3 coding sequence is TGTGCCAGCGGCAGGACGGAGACCCAGTACTTC.

This clone is classed as medium-sized. The chain combines TRBV19 with TRBJ2-7; TRBD1 agrees at 7 bases. The ends lost 6 bases at V and 3 bases at J; junction bases unmatched: 5. In germline, CDR1 is LNHDA, CDR2 SQIVND (reference sequence). The CDR3 has 13 amino acids. The CDR3 here is CASRAAGGYEQYF. For the CDR3, the DNA is TGTGCCAGTAGAGCGGCAGGGGGCTACGAGCAGTACTTC.

This sequence joins TRBV28 and TRBJ2-4, with D possibly TRBD1 on 6 matching bases. The CDR3 runs to 13 residues. The germline V and J ends were trimmed by 5 bases and 8 bases, with 13 bases remaining between them. Germline values: CDR1 MDHEN, CDR2 SYDVKM. CDR3 sequence reads: CASSLQGSDIQYF. CDR3 sequence (DNA): TGTGCCAGCAGTCTACAGGGTTCGGACATTCAGTACTTC.

The chain combines TRBV5-5 with TRBJ2-7; D uncertain. Germline lookup yields CDR1 SGHKS and CDR2 YYEKEE (reference sequence). V was clipped by 0 bases and J by 4 bases, with 14 bases between them. The CDR3 consists of 15 residues. The CDR3, as DNA: TGTGCCAGCAGCTTGGGGACGGCTGCAACTTACGAGCAGTACTTC. Its translation: CASSLGTAATYEQYF. The full variable domain, completed using reference TRBV5-5 and TRBJ2-7, is DAGVTQSPTHLIKTRGQQVTLRCSPISGHKSVSWYQQVLGQGPQFIFQYYEKEERGRGNFPDRFSARQFPNYSSELNVNALLLGDSALYLCASSLGTAATYEQYFGPGTRLTVT.